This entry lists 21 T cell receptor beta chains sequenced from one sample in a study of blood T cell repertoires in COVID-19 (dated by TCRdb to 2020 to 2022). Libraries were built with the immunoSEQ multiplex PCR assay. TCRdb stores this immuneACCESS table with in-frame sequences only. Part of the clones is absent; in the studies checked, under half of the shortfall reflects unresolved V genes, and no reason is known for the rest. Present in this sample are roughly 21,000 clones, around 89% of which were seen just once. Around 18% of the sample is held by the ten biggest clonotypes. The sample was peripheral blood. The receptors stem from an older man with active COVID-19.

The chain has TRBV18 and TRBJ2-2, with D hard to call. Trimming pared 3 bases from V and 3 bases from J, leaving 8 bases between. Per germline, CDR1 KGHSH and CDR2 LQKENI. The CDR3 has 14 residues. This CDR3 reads CASSPLRDTGELFF. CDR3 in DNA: TGTGCCAGCTCACCTTTAAGAGACACCGGGGAGCTGTTTTTT.

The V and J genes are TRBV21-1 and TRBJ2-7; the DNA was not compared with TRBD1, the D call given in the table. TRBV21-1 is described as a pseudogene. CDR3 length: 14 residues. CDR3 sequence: CASSKDGQQYEQYF. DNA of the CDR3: TGTGCCAGCAGCAAAGACGGACAGCAATACGAGCAGTACTTC.

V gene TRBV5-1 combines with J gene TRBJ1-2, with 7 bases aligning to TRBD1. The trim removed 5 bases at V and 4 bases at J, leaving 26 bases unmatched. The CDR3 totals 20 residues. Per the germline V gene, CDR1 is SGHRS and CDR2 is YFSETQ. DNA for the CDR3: TGCGCCAGCAGAACCCCCCCCTCTAACAGGGGAGCATCCCGGAGCTATGGCTACACCTTC. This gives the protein CASRTPPSNRGASRSYGYTF.

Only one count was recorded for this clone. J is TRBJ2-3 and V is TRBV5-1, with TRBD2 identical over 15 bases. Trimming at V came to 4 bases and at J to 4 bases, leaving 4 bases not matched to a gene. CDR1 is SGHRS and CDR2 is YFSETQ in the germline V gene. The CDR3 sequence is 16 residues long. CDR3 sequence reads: CASSQGTSGGSDTQYF. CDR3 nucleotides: TGCGCCAGCAGCCAAGGGACTAGCGGGGGGTCAGATACGCAGTATTTT.

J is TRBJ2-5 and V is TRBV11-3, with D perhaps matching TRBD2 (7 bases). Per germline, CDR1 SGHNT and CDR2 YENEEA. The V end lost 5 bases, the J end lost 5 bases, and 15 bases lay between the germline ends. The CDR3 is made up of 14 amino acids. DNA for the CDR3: TGTGCCAGCAGCCCGAGTGGGGGGGGCGAGACCCAGTACTTC. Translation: CASSPSGGGETQYF.

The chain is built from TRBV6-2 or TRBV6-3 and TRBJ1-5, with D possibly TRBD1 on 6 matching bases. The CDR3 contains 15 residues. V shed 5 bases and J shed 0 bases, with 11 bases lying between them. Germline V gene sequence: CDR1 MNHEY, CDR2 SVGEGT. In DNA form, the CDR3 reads TGTGCCAGCAGTCCCAGGGGCCCTAGCAATCAGCCCCAGCATTTT. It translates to CASSPRGPSNQPQHF.

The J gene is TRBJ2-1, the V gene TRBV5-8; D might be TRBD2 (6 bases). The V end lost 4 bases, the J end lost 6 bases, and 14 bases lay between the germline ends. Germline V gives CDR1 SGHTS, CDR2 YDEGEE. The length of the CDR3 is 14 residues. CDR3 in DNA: TGTGCCAGCAGCCACCGGGGAGCGGGCAATGAGCAGTTCTTC. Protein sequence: CASSHRGAGNEQFF.

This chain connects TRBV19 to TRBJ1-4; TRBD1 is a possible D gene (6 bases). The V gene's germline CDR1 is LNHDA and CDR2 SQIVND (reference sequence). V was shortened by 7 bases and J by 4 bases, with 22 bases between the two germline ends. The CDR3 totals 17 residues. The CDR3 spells CASTPRGQRRINEKLFF. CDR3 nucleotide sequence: TGTGCCAGTACCCCAAGAGGACAGAGACGAATTAATGAAAAACTGTTTTTT.

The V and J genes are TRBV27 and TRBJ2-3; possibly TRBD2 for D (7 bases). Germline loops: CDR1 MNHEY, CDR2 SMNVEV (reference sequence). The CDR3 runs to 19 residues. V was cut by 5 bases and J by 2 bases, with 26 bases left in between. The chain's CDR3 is CASSRSRTGWGGLTDTQYF. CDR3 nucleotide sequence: TGTGCCAGCAGTCGGTCCAGGACGGGCTGGGGGGGGCTCACAGATACGCAGTATTTT.

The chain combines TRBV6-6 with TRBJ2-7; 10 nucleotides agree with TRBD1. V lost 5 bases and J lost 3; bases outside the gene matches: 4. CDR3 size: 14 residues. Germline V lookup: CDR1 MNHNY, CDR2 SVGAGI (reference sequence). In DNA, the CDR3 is TGTGCCAGCAGTCTCCGGGACAGGGGCTACGAGCAGTACTTC. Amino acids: CASSLRDRGYEQYF.

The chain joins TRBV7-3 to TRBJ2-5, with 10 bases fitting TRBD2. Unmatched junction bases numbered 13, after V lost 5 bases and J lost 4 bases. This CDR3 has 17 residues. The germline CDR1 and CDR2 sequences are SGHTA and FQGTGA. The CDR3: CASSLSGRLAGVETQYF. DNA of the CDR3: TGTGCCAGCAGCCTTTCTGGGCGGCTAGCGGGGGTAGAGACCCAGTACTTC.

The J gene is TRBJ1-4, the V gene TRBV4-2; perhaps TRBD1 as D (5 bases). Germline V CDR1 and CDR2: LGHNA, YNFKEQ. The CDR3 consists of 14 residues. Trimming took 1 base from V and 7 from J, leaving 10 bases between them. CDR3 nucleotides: TGTGCCAGCAGCCAAGGCCAGGGAGGTGAAAAACTGTTTTTT. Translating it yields CASSQGQGGEKLFF.

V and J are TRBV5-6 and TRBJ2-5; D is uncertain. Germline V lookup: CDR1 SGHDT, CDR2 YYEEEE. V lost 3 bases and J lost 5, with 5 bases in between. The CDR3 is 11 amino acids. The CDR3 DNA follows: TGTGCCAGCAGCTCCTTTGAGACCCAGTACTTC. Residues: CASSSFETQYF. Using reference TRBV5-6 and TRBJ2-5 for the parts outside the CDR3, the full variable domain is DAGVTQSPTHLIKTRGQQVTLRCSPKSGHDTVSWYQQALGQGPQFIFQYYEEEERQRGNFPDRFSGHQFPNYSSELNVNALLLGDSALYLCASSSFETQYFGPGTRLLVL.

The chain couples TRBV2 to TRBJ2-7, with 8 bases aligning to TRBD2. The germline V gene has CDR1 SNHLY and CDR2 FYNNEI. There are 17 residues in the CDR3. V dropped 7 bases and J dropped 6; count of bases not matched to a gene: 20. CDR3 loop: CASTFSNPGTSDSEQYF. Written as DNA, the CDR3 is TGTGCCAGCACTTTCTCCAACCCCGGGACTAGTGACTCCGAGCAGTACTTC.

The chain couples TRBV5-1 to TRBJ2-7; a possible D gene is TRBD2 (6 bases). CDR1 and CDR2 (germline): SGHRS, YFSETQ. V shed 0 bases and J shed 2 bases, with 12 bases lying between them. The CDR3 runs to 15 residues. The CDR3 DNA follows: TGCGCCAGCAGCTTGGAGGGACTCAGGGCCTACGAGCAGTACTTC. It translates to CASSLEGLRAYEQYF.

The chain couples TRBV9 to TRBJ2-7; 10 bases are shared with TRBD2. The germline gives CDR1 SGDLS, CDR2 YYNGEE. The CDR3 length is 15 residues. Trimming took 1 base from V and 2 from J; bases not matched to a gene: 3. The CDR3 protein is CASSVRTSGPYEQYF. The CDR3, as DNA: TGTGCCAGCAGCGTAAGGACTAGCGGTCCCTACGAGCAGTACTTC.

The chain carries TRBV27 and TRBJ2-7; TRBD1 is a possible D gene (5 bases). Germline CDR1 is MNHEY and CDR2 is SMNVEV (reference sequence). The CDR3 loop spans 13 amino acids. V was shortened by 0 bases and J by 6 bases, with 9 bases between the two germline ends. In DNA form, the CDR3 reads TGTGCCAGCAGTTTATCGGACATCGGCGAGCAGTACTTC. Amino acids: CASSLSDIGEQYF.

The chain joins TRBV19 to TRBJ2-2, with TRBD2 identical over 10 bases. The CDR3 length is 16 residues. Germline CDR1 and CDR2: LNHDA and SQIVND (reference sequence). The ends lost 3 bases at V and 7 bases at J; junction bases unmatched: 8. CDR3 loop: CASSMASGSSGGELFF. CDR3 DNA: TGTGCCAGTAGTATGGCTAGCGGGAGTAGCGGCGGGGAGCTGTTTTTT. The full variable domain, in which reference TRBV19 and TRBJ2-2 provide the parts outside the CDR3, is DGGITQSPKYLFRKEGQNVTLSCEQNLNHDAMYWYRQDPGQGLRLIYYSQIVNDFQKGDIAEGYSVSREKKESFPLTVTSAQKNPTAFYLCASSMASGSSGGELFFGEGSRLTVL.

CDR3 DNA sequence: TGTGCCAGCAGTGAAGCGATGCGGGGGGCCGGGGGAGAGACCCAGTACTTC. It is translated as CASSEAMRGAGGETQYF. The chain links TRBV2 to TRBJ2-5, with 8 bases matching TRBD2. The CDR3 runs 17 residues. Germline CDR1 and CDR2: SNHLY and FYNNEI. V gave up 0 bases and J gave up 4 bases; unmatched junction bases: 10.

This CDR3 is CSVEGRTGDYNEQFF. The CDR3, as DNA: TGCAGCGTTGAAGGCCGGACAGGGGATTACAATGAGCAGTTCTTC. V and J are TRBV29-1 and TRBJ2-1; TRBD1 matches 9 bases. The CDR3 consists of 15 residues. V lost 1 base, J lost 4 bases, and 5 bases stayed unmatched. Per germline, CDR1 SQVTM and CDR2 ANQGSEA.

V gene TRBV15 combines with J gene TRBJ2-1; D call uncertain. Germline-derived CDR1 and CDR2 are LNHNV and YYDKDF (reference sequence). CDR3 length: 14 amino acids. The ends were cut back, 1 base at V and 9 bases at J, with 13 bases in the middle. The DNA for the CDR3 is TGTGCCACCAGCAGAGGGGTGTTGGCAGGTGAGCAGTTCTTC. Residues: CATSRGVLAGEQFF.